Listed below are T cell receptor beta chains from one sample, sequenced in a study of human T cells and chemical hapten exposure. TCRdb called the RACE reads again in MiXCR, with one record for every CDR3 protein. This table has more than 110,000 distinct CDR3 sequences, approximately 10% appearing once. Sequenced here: whole blood, sampled in connection with sensitization to the hapten diphenylcyclopropenone (DPC). The receptors stem from a woman in her forties or fifties with alopecia areata. Some clones in this sample may be carry-over from other donors' samples. CDR3s include the opening cysteine and the closing phenylalanine or tryptophan. D genes are given only for firm matches. Clone size is shown for a subset of rows, as once, few, many or a class of expanded clone.

v_call	d_call	j_call	clone_size	cdr3_nt	cdr3_aa
TRBV5-1	NA	TRBJ1-2	NA	TGCGCCAGCAGCTTGTCAGATGGGCGTCCGGGCTACACCTTC	CASSLSDGRPGYTF
TRBV9	NA	TRBJ1-4	many	TGTGCCAGCAGCGTAGACGGGGACATAATTAATGAAAAACTGTTTTTT	CASSVDGDIINEKLFF
TRBV20-1	TRBD2	TRBJ2-1	many	TGCAGTGCTAGAGATCTAGCGGGAGGGCCTTACAATGAGCAGTTCTTC	CSARDLAGGPYNEQFF
TRBV3-1	NA	TRBJ1-2	few	TGTGCCAGCAGCCAAGAGGGGAACTATGGCTACACCTTC	CASSQEGNYGYTF
TRBV6-6	NA	TRBJ2-5	few	TGTGCCAGCCTTTGGGCAGATACCCCACGGGAGACCCAGTACTTC	CASLWADTPRETQYF
TRBV5-5	NA	TRBJ2-2	few	TGTGCCAGCAGGGAGGGGGCAGCGAACACCGGGGAGCTGTTTTTT	CASREGAANTGELFF
TRBV5-4	TRBD2	TRBJ2-7	NA	TGTGCCAGCAGCTCCAGCGGGAGCCCCTACGAGCAGTACTTC	CASSSSGSPYEQYF
TRBV12-3/TRBV12-4	NA	TRBJ1-1	many	TGTGCCAGCAGTCAGGGATTTACTGAAGCTTTCTTT	CASSQGFTEAFF
TRBV19	NA	TRBJ2-3	NA	TGTGCCAGTACGGAACAGAGAAGCACAGATACGCAGTATTTT	CASTEQRSTDTQYF
TRBV18	TRBD2	TRBJ2-7	NA	TGTGCCAGCTCCCCGGGACTAGAGGGCCCGAAGGGGCAGTACTTC	CASSPGLEGPKGQYF
TRBV28	TRBD1	TRBJ1-5	few	TGTGCCAGCAGTCGACAGGGGGGTAATCAGCCCCAGCATTTT	CASSRQGGNQPQHF
TRBV6-2/TRBV6-3	NA	TRBJ2-5	NA	TGTGCCAGCAGCCTATTTGGCCTTTGGGAGACCCAGTACTTC	CASSLFGLWETQYF
TRBV5-1	TRBD2	TRBJ2-3	few	TGCGCCAGCAGCTTGGCGACTAGCGGGCCGACAGATACGCAGTATTTT	CASSLATSGPTDTQYF
TRBV12-5	NA	TRBJ1-3	few	TGTGCTAGTGTCCCCGGAAACTCTGGAAACACCATATATTTT	CASVPGNSGNTIYF
TRBV25-1	NA	TRBJ2-6	few	TGTGCCAGCCAAGTCTCTGGGGCCAACGTCCTGACTTTC	CASQVSGANVLTF
TRBV11-2	TRBD2	TRBJ2-1	many	TGTGCCAGCAGCTTAGTCGGACTAGCGGGAAGGGATGAGCAGTTCTTC	CASSLVGLAGRDEQFF
TRBV20-1	TRBD2	TRBJ2-1	NA	TGCAGTGCCGGGAAGAGGGAGGGCTACAATGAGCAGTTCTTC	CSAGKREGYNEQFF
TRBV28	NA	TRBJ2-1	few	TGTGCCAGCGGCCTAGGCGGTGAGCAGTTCTTC	CASGLGGEQFF
TRBV19	NA	TRBJ2-1	NA	TGTGCCAGTATCCTACCGGAGACTACCCAATGGAATGAGCAGTTCTTC	CASILPETTQWNEQFF
TRBV14	TRBD2	TRBJ2-7	few	TGTGCCAGCAGCCAAGATAGCGGGATAGCCTACGAGCAGTACTTC	CASSQDSGIAYEQYF
TRBV20-1	NA	TRBJ1-4	NA	TGCAGTGCTAGAGCGGCGGGGAATAATGAAAAACTGTTTTTT	CSARAAGNNEKLFF
TRBV29-1	NA	TRBJ2-7	many	TGCAGCGTTGGACAGGCTAGAGAGCAGTACTTC	CSVGQAREQYF
TRBV9	NA	TRBJ2-7	few	TGTGCCAGCAGCGTAGGTCCGGGTAACGAGCAGTACTTC	CASSVGPGNEQYF
TRBV20-1	NA	TRBJ2-1	NA	TGCAGTGCCTTGACCCGGGGCCGGGGGAATGAGCAGTTCTTC	CSALTRGRGNEQFF
TRBV7-2	NA	TRBJ1-5	NA	TGTGCCAGCAGCTTAGCGACCACAAATCAGCCCCAGCATTTT	CASSLATTNQPQHF
TRBV5-1	TRBD2	TRBJ2-1	NA	TGCGCCAGCAGCTCGCACCCCCGTATGGCGGGAGTTAACAATGAGCAGTTCTTC	CASSSHPRMAGVNNEQFF
TRBV7-2	NA	TRBJ2-7	many	TGTGCCAGCAGCTCAACAGGGTACGAGCAGTACTTC	CASSSTGYEQYF
TRBV5-5	NA	TRBJ2-2	few	TGTGCCAGCAGCTGGGACATCCTCGTGGGGGAGCTGTTTTTT	CASSWDILVGELFF
TRBV4-1	TRBD1	TRBJ2-5	few	TGCGCCAGCAGCCAAGTGGACAGGGGGCGAGAGACCCAGTACTTC	CASSQVDRGRETQYF
TRBV27	NA	TRBJ2-5	few	TGTGCCAGCACCCCCCGTTGGGCAGGGTCCCAAGAGACCCAGTACTTC	CASTPRWAGSQETQYF
TRBV2	TRBD1	TRBJ1-5	NA	TGTGCCAGCAGGGTCCGGGACAGGGACCAGCCCCAGCATTTT	CASRVRDRDQPQHF
TRBV12-3/TRBV12-4	TRBD2	TRBJ2-1	NA	TGTGCCAGCAGTTTACTAGCGGGGAGGAATGAGCAGTTCTTC	CASSLLAGRNEQFF
TRBV7-9	NA	TRBJ1-1	few	TGTGCCAGCAGCCGCTTGGGGGCCGAGGAAGCTTTCTTT	CASSRLGAEEAFF
TRBV5-1	TRBD1	TRBJ1-1	NA	TGCGCCAGCAGCTTAGGACAGGGGCCCACTGAAGCTTTCTTT	CASSLGQGPTEAFF
TRBV5-4	NA	TRBJ2-3	few	TGTGCCAGCAGCTTGACCCCGGACGGTCTGCCAGATACGCAGTATTTT	CASSLTPDGLPDTQYF
TRBV5-5	NA	TRBJ1-5	few	TGTGCCAGCAGCTTTTGGGCCGAGAATCAGCCCCAGCATTTT	CASSFWAENQPQHF
TRBV10-3	NA	TRBJ2-7	NA	TGTGCCATCAGTGAAATGGAGCGCGAGCAGTACTTC	CAISEMEREQYF
TRBV4-1	NA	TRBJ1-1	many	TGCGCCAGCAGCCAAGATCTGGCAGGGCGGAGTGAAGCTTTCTTT	CASSQDLAGRSEAFF
TRBV7-9	NA	TRBJ1-1	NA	TGTGCCAGCAGTCCGGTCGGCAGGGAGGGGACTGAAGTTTTCTTT	CASSPVGREGTEVFF
TRBV24-1	NA	TRBJ2-1	many	TGTGCCACCAGTGATTTGAGCGGACCCTACTCTGAGCAGTTCTTC	CATSDLSGPYSEQFF
TRBV29-1	NA	TRBJ2-1	few	TGCAGTTTCGGACTGACCTACAATGAGCAGTTCTTC	CSFGLTYNEQFF
TRBV10-2	NA	TRBJ2-4	NA	TGCGCCAGCAGTGAGATAGGCGAGGCCAAAAACATTCAGTACTTC	CASSEIGEAKNIQYF
TRBV29-1	NA	TRBJ2-1	few	TGCAGCGCCGAGAGCACAGATCAGTTCTTC	CSAESTDQFF
TRBV30	TRBD2	TRBJ2-3	NA	TGTGCCTGGACCTCTCTAGCGGGAGTGAATACGCAGTATTTT	CAWTSLAGVNTQYF
TRBV30	NA	TRBJ1-2	few	TGTGCCTGGAGTGTACGGGCTTCAGATAACTATGGCTACACCTTC	CAWSVRASDNYGYTF
TRBV10-3	TRBD2	TRBJ2-3	NA	TGTGCCATCAGTCTAGCGGGACCCACAGATACGCAGTATTTT	CAISLAGPTDTQYF
TRBV20-1	TRBD1	TRBJ1-2	NA	TGCAGTGCTAGTTCGGGGACAGGGTATGGCTACACCTTC	CSASSGTGYGYTF
TRBV29-1	TRBD1	TRBJ1-4	many	TGCAGCGTCCGGACAGGGGTTGAAAAACTGTTTTTT	CSVRTGVEKLFF
TRBV7-8	TRBD2	TRBJ2-7	NA	TGTGCCAGCAGCTCATCGGGGACTAGCGGGAGTCGGTACGAGCAGTACTTC	CASSSSGTSGSRYEQYF
TRBV11-3	NA	TRBJ2-1	many	TGTGCCAGCAGCTTAGACTTTGGCTACAATGAGCAGTTCTTC	CASSLDFGYNEQFF
TRBV20-1	TRBD2	TRBJ2-5	NA	TGCAGTGCCACGCCCCGACTAGCGGTTAAAGAGACCCAGTACTTC	CSATPRLAVKETQYF
TRBV11-2	NA	TRBJ2-1	NA	TGTGCCAGCAGCTTCGGGCAGGGTCATGAGCAGTTCTTC	CASSFGQGHEQFF
TRBV7-6	TRBD1	TRBJ1-4	NA	TGTGCCAGCAGCTCTTACAGGGGAACAACTAATGAAAAACTGTTTTTT	CASSSYRGTTNEKLFF
TRBV20-1	TRBD2	TRBJ2-7	once	TGCAGTGCGCCAGCGGGAGGGCCTAGGTACGAGCAGTACTTC	CSAPAGGPRYEQYF